Sequencing of this T cell receptor beta chain was carried out in a study of blood T cells in healthy people across ages. General observations from the study: Comparison with aged donors showed that long-lived donors had more naive CD4+ cells and higher diversity.

On this clonotype itself: Its target is unknown.

Between the trimmed V and J ends, which lost 1 base and 1 base, there was a span of 10 bases. CDR3 length: 15 amino acids. CDR1 is SGHAT, CDR2 FQNNGV, per germline. Healthy Caucasian individuals from Russia aged about 6 to 95 were enrolled as donors. The draw of peripheral blood yielded roughly 9.4 milliliters from each donor. Isolation yielded PBMCs, at least 7 million per sample, in every case. The authors ran a second PCR of 7 to 11 cycles using a sample-barcoded 5' primer and a J-beta primer mix. TCRdb reprocessed the 5' RACE reads via MiXCR and lists one record per CDR3 protein. The data show around 1,600,000 distinct CDR3 sequences, 35% to 45% seen once.

The chain joins TRBV11-2 to TRBJ1-1; no reliable D call. The source is a woman under 30 in good health. Specimen: blood. The CDR3 DNA is TGTGCCAGCAGCTTAGTCGGCTTAAAGAACACTGAAGCTTTCTTT. Its protein is CASSLVGLKNTEAFF.